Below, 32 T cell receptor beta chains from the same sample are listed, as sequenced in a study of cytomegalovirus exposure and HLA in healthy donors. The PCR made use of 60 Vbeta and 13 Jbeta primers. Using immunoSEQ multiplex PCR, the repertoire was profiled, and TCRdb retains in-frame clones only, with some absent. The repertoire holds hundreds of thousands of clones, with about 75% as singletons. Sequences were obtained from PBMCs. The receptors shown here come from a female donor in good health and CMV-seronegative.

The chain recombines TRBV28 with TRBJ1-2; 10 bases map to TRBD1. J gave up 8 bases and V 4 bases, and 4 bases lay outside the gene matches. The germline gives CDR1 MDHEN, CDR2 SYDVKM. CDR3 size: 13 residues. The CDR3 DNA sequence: TGTGCCAGCAGTTGGACAGGGGGAGAGGGCTACACCTTC. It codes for CASSWTGGEGYTF.

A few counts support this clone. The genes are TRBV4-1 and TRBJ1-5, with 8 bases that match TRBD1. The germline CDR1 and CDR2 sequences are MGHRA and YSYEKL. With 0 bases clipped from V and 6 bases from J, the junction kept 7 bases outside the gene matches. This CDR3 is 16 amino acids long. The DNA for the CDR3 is TGCGCCAGCAGCCAAGATTACAGGGGGTTAGCTCAGCCCCAGCATTTT. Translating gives CASSQDYRGLAQPQHF.

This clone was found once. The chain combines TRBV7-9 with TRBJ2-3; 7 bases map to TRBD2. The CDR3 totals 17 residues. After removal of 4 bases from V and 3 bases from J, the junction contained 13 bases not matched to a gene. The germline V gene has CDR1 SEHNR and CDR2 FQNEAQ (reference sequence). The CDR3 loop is CASSSSPAGSSTDTQYF. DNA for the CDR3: TGTGCCAGCAGCTCCTCTCCAGCGGGATCTAGTACAGATACGCAGTATTTT.

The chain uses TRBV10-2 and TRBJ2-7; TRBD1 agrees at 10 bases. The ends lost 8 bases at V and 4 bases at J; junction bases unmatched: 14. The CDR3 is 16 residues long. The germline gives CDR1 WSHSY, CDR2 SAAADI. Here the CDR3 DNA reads TGCGCCAGCGGGAAGCTTCGGGACAGGGGAGGATACGAGCAGTACTTC. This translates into CASGKLRDRGGYEQYF.

CDR3 amino acids: CASSERGPYGYTF. The CDR3 DNA sequence: TGTGCCAGCAGTGAGCGTGGTCCCTATGGCTACACCTTC. The genes are TRBV2 and TRBJ1-2; D is ambiguous. This CDR3 contains 13 residues. The germline CDR1 and CDR2 sequences are SNHLY and FYNNEI. Trimming removed 3 bases from V and 4 bases from J, with 9 bases in between.

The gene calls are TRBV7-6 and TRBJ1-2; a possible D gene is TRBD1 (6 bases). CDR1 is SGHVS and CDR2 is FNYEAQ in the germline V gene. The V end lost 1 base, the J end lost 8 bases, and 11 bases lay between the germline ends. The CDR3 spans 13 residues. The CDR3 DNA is TGTGCCAGCAGCTTAGAGGGGGTGCGGGGCTACACCTTC. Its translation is CASSLEGVRGYTF.

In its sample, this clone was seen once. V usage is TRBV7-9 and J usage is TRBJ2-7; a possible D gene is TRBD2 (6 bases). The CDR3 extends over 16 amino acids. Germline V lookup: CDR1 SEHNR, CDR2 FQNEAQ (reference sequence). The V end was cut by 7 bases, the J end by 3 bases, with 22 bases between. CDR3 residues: CASNSDRARGFYEQYF. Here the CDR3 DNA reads TGTGCCAGCAATTCGGACCGGGCACGGGGGTTCTACGAGCAGTACTTC. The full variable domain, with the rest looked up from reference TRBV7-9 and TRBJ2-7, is DTGVSQNPRHKITKRGQNVTFRCDPISEHNRLYWYRQTLGQGPEFLTYFQNEAQLEKSRLLSDRFSAERPKGSFSTLEIQRTEQGDSAMYLCASNSDRARGFYEQYFGPGTRLTVT.

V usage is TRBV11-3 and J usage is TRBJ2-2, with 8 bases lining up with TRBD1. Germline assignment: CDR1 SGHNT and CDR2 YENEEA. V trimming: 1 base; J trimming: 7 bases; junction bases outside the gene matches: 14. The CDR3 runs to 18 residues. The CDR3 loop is CASSLAWQGTGSGGELFF. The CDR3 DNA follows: TGTGCCAGCAGCTTAGCCTGGCAGGGGACAGGATCCGGCGGGGAGCTGTTTTTT.

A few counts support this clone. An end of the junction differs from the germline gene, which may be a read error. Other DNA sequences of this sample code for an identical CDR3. CDR3 nucleotides: TGTTCCAGCAGTTCTTCCTACGAGCAGTACTTC. Protein: CSSSSSYEQYF. The rearrangement joins TRBV7-9 to TRBJ2-7, with D unclear. Germline V gene lookup returns CDR1 SEHNR and CDR2 FQNEAQ (reference sequence). The CDR3 has 11 amino acids.

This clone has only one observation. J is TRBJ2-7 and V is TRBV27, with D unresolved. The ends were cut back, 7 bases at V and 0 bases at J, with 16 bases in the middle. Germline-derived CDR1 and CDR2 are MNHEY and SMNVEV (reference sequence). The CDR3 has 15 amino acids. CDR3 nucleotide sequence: TGTGCCAGCACCCCCCGGTTCCTAAGCTCCTACGAGCAGTACTTC. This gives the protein CASTPRFLSSYEQYF.

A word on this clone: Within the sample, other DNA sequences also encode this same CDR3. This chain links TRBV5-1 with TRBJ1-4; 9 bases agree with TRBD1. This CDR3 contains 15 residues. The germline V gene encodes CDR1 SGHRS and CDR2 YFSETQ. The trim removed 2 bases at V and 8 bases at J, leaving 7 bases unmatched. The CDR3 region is CASSLTGGAREKLFF. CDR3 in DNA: TGCGCCAGCAGCTTAACAGGGGGCGCGAGGGAAAAACTGTTTTTT.

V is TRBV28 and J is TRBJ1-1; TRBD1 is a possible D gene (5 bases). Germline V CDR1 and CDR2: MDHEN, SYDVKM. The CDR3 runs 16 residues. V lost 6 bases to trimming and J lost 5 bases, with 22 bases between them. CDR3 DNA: TGTGCCAGCAGCCCCTTGGGGAGGGGCCTGGGGACTGAAGCTTTCTTT. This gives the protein CASSPLGRGLGTEAFF.

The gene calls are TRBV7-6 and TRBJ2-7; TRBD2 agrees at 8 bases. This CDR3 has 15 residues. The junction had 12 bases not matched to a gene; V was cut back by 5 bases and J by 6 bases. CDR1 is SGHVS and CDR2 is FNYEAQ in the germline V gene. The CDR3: CASSPGTSGLGEQYF. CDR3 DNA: TGTGCCAGCAGCCCTGGGACTAGTGGTCTAGGCGAGCAGTACTTC.

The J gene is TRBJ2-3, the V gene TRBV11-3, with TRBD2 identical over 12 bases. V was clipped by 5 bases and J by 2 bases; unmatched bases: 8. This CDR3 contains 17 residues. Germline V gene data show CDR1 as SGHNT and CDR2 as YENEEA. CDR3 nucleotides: TGTGCCAGCAGCCCTTTAGGACTAGCGGGATACACAGATACGCAGTATTTT. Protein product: CASSPLGLAGYTDTQYF.

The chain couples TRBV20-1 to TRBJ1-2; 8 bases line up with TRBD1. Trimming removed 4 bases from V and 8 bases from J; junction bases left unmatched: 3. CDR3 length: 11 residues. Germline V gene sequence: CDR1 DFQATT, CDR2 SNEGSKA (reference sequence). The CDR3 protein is CSAKDRDGYTF. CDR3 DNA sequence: TGCAGTGCTAAGGACAGGGACGGCTACACCTTC.

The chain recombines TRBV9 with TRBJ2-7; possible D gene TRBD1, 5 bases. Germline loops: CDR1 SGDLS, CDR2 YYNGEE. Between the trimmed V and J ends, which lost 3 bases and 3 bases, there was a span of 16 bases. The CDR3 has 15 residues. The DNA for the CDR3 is TGTGCCAGCAGCGGCCAGGGAAGCCATTACTACGAGCAGTACTTC. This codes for CASSGQGSHYYEQYF.

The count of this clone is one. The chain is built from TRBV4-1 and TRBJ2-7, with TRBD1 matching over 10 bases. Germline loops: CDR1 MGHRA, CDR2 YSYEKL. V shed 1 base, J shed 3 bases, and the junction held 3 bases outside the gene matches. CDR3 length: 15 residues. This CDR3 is CASSQGGQGSYEQYF. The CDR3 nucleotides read TGCGCCAGCAGCCAAGGGGGACAGGGGAGCTACGAGCAGTACTTC.

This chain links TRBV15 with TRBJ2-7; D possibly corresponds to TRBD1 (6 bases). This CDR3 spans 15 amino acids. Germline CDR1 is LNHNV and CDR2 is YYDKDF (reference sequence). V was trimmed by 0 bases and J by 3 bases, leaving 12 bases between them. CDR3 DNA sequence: TGTGCCACCAGCAGAGATTTCGGGGACAACTACGAGCAGTACTTC. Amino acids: CATSRDFGDNYEQYF.

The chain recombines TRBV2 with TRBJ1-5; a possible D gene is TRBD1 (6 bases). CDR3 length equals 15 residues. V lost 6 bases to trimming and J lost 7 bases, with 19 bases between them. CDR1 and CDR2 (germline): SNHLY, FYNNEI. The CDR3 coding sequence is TGTGCCAGCAGAAGTACGGCACAGGGACCCCAGCCCCAGCATTTT. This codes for CASRSTAQGPQPQHF.

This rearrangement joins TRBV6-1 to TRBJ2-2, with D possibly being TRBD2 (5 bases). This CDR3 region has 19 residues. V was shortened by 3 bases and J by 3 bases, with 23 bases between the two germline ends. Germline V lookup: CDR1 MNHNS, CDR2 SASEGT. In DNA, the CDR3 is TGTGCCAGCAGTGATTGGGTGTCCTATAGGTTGAGGGACACCGGGGAGCTGTTTTTT. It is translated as CASSDWVSYRLRDTGELFF.

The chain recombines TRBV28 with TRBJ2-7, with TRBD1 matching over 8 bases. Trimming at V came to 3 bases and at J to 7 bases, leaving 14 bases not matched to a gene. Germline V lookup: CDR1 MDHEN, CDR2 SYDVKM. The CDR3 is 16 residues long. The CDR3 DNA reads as TGTGCCAGCAGTTTTTCCCCCGGGACAGGCAGAGAGGAGCAGTACTTC. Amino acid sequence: CASSFSPGTGREEQYF.

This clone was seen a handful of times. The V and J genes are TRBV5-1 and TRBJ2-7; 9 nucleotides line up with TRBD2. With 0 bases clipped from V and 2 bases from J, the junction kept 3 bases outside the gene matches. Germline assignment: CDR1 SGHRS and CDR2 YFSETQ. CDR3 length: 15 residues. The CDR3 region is CASSLEGLAAYEQYF. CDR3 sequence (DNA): TGCGCCAGCAGCTTGGAGGGACTAGCAGCCTACGAGCAGTACTTC.

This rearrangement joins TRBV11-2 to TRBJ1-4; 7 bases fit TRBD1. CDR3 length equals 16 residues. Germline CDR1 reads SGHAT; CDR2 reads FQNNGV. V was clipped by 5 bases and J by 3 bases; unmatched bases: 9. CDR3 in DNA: TGTGCCAGCAGCGCCGCGACAGGGAGGTCTAATGAAAAACTGTTTTTT. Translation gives CASSAATGRSNEKLFF.

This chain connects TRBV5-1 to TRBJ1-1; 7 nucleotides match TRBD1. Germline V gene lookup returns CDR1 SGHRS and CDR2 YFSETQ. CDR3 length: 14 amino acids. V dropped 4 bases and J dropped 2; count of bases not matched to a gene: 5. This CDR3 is CASSPGTANTEAFF. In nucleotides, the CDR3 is TGCGCCAGCAGCCCCGGGACAGCCAACACTGAAGCTTTCTTT.

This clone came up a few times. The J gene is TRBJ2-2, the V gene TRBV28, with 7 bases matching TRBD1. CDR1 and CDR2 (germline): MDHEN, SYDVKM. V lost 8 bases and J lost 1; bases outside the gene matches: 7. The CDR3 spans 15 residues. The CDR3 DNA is TGTGCCAGCCGGGTGGGACAGATGAACACCGGGGAGCTGTTTTTT. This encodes CASRVGQMNTGELFF.

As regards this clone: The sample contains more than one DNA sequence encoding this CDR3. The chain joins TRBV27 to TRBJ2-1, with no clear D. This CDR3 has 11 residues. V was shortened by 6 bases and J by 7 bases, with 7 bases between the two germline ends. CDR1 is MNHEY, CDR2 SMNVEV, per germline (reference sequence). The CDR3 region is CASSPGNEQFF. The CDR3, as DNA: TGTGCCAGCAGCCCCGGTAATGAGCAGTTCTTC.

The CDR3 DNA reads TGTGCCAGCAGTGATTCGGGGAACACTGAAGCTTTCTTT. Its translation: CASSDSGNTEAFF. The rearrangement joins TRBV6-1 to TRBJ1-1; D ambiguous. The ends were cut back, 3 bases at V and 1 base at J, with 6 bases in the middle. CDR3 size: 13 residues. Germline values: CDR1 MNHNS, CDR2 SASEGT.

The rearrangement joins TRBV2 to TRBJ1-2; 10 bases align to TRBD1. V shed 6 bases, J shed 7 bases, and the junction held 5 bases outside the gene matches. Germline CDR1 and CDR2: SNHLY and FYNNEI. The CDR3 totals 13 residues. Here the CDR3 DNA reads TGTGCCAGCAGCCTCGGGACAGGGGTTGGCTACACCTTC. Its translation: CASSLGTGVGYTF.

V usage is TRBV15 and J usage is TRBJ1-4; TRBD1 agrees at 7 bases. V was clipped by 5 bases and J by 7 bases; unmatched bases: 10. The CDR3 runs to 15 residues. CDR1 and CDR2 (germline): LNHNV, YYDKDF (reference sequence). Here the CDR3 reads CATSGTGTEGEKLFF. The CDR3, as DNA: TGTGCCACCAGCGGAACCGGGACAGAGGGTGAAAAACTGTTTTTT. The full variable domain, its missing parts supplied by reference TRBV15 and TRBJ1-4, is DAMVIQNPRYQVTQFGKPVTLSCSQTLNHNVMYWYQQKSSQAPKLLFHYYDKDFNNEADTPDNFQSRRPNTSFCFLDIRSPGLGDTAMYLCATSGTGTEGEKLFFGSGTQLSVL.

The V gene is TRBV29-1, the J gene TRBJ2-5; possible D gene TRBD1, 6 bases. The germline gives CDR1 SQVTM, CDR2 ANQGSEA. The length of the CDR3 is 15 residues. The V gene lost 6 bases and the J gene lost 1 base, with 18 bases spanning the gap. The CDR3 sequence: CSVPRGWGSQETQYF. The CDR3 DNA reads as TGCAGCGTCCCCAGGGGTTGGGGGTCCCAAGAGACCCAGTACTTC.

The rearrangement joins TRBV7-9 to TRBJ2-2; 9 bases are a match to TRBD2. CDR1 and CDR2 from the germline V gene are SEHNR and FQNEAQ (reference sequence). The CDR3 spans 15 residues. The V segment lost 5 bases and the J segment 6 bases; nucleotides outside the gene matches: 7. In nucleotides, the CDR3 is TGTGCCAGCAGCCCTGGACTAGCGCCGCCCGGGGAGCTGTTTTTT. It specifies CASSPGLAPPGELFF.

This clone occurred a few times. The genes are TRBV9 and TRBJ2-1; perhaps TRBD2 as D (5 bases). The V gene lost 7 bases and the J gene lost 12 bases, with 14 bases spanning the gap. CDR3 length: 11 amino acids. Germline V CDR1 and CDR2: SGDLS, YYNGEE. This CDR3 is CASGPLRGQFF. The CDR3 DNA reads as TGTGCCAGCGGACCCCTCCGGGGGCAGTTCTTC.